The sequence of this T cell receptor (beta chain) was determined in a study of blood T cell repertoires in COVID-19. Sequenced by immunoSEQ multiplex PCR; TCRdb stores in-frame clones only, minus some. The sample records about 14,000 clones, over 75% being singletons. Germline-derived CDR1 and CDR2 are MDHEN and SYDVKM. The CDR3 has 15 residues. Trimming pared 6 bases from V and 5 bases from J, leaving 18 bases between. Sequences were obtained from peripheral blood. This TCR was recovered from a human donor in a cohort sampled during active COVID-19. The genes are TRBV28 and TRBJ2-3; no definite D call. This CDR3 is CASSPPRIWVDTQYF. CDR3 nucleotide sequence: TGTGCCAGCAGCCCCCCGAGGATTTGGGTAGATACGCAGTATTTT.